One and the same sample provided the 4 T cell receptor beta chains below, sequenced in a study of cytomegalovirus exposure and HLA in healthy donors. Researchers ran the PCR with 60 Vbeta and 13 Jbeta primers. Some clones are missing from TCRdb's copy, which holds only in-frame ones; the method was immunoSEQ multiplex PCR. Reported are 180,000 or so clones; the ten largest clones contain about 0.79%. What was sequenced was PBMCs. Every receptor here comes from a woman younger than 35 in good health and CMV-seropositive.

The J gene is TRBJ2-5, the V gene TRBV4-3; the D is unclear. V lost 0 bases to trimming and J lost 5 bases, with 13 bases between them. The CDR3 contains 15 residues. Germline V gives CDR1 LGHNA, CDR2 YSLEER. The CDR3 nucleotides read TGCGCCAGCAGCCAAGATTACAGCCCTGGGGAGACCCAGTACTTC. Translating gives CASSQDYSPGETQYF.

CDR3 region: CSVEEGRPGNTIYF. Here the CDR3 DNA reads TGCAGCGTTGAGGAGGGAAGGCCTGGAAACACCATATATTTT. This chain joins TRBV29-1 and TRBJ1-3; the D is unclear. In germline, CDR1 is SQVTM, CDR2 ANQGSEA. CDR3 length: 14 amino acids. Trimming cost V 3 bases and J 2 bases, with 11 bases left between them.

The chain uses TRBV7-9 and TRBJ1-1; 7 nucleotides match TRBD1. There are 14 residues in the CDR3. Germline-derived CDR1 and CDR2 are SEHNR and FQNEAQ (reference sequence). With V trimmed by 5 bases and J by 7 bases, 10 bases remained unmatched. CDR3: CASSRGTGASEAFF. CDR3 sequence (DNA): TGTGCCAGCAGCCGTGGTACAGGGGCGAGTGAAGCTTTCTTT.

The chain joins TRBV5-6 to TRBJ1-1; 7 nucleotides match TRBD1. Germline CDR1 is SGHDT and CDR2 is YYEEEE. CDR3 length equals 14 residues. After removal of 1 base from V and 10 bases from J, the junction contained 10 bases not matched to a gene. The DNA for the CDR3 is TGTGCCAGCAGCTTGCCGGCAGGGGGGTATGGAGCTTTCTTT. Protein: CASSLPAGGYGAFF.